The 13 T cell receptor beta chains reported below all come from one sample, sequenced in a study of post-analysis software for immune sequencing data. The TCR beta cDNA libraries carried unique molecular identifiers. TCRdb called the PCR reads again in MiXCR, with one record for every CDR3 protein. The table records more than 450,000 distinct CDR3 sequences, roughly 47% of them present only once. Study-wide points: Four or five TRBV segments were significantly more frequent in patients than in controls. TRBV5-6, TRBV5-1 and TRBV20-1 were among these segments.

Their recognized antigens are unknown. Sample: blood. The origin of the receptors is a girl aged 10 to 17 with multiple sclerosis.

The V and J genes are TRBV29-1 and TRBJ2-7; 16 bases line up with TRBD2. Germline CDR1 reads SQVTM; CDR2 reads ANQGSEA. The CDR3 contains 18 residues. The ends lost 0 bases at V and 5 bases at J; junction bases unmatched: 10. CDR3 region: CSVEEVGGTSGRADEQYF. CDR3 coding DNA: TGCAGCGTTGAAGAAGTAGGCGGGACTAGCGGGAGGGCCGACGAGCAGTACTTC.

This clonotype appeared a single time. J is TRBJ1-1 and V is TRBV10-2; 7 bases map to TRBD1. J was trimmed by 5 bases and V by 4 bases; bases with no gene match: 7. This CDR3 has 14 amino acids. CDR1 and CDR2 (germline): WSHSY, SAAADI. CDR3: CASSGQAGGTEAFF. The CDR3 DNA reads as TGCGCCAGCAGTGGTCAGGCAGGGGGGACTGAAGCTTTCTTT.

There are a few counts of this clonotype. The chain uses TRBV5-1 and TRBJ1-2; weak D call: TRBD1 (6 bases). The germline CDR1 and CDR2 sequences are SGHRS and YFSETQ. V was pared by 4 bases and J by 2 bases, with 18 bases between. The CDR3 is made up of 16 amino acids. Here the CDR3 reads CASSPGDTRSNYGYTF. CDR3 DNA: TGCGCCAGCAGCCCGGGGGACACTCGAAGCAACTATGGCTACACCTTC.

This clonotype occurred a few times. The chain recombines TRBV5-1 with TRBJ2-7; D remains unclear. The germline V and J ends were trimmed by 0 bases and 0 bases, with 13 bases remaining between them. CDR1 is SGHRS, CDR2 YFSETQ, per germline. The CDR3 consists of 16 residues. Written as DNA, the CDR3 is TGCGCCAGCAGCTTGGGTTATAGCAGGTCCTCCTACGAGCAGTACTTC. This gives the protein CASSLGYSRSSYEQYF. Complete variable domain (other parts from reference TRBV5-1 and TRBJ2-7): KAGVTQTPRYLIKTRGQQVTLSCSPISGHRSVSWYQQTPGQGLQFLFEYFSETQRNKGNFPGRFSGRQFSNSRSEMNVSTLELGDSALYLCASSLGYSRSSYEQYFGPGTRLTVT.

The rearrangement uses TRBV7-3 and TRBJ1-1, with a weak D call TRBD1 (5 bases). This CDR3 contains 16 residues. Germline V gene sequence: CDR1 SGHTA, CDR2 FQGTGA. The ends were cut back, 0 bases at V and 0 bases at J, with 11 bases in the middle. This CDR3 is CASSLTAGELNTEAFF. The CDR3 DNA reads as TGTGCCAGCAGCTTAACGGCGGGGGAGTTGAACACTGAAGCTTTCTTT.

The gene calls are TRBV9 and TRBJ1-4; the D gene is possibly TRBD1 (5 bases). CDR3 size: 14 residues. CDR1 SGDLS and CDR2 YYNGEE come from the germline V gene. V was pared by 4 bases and J by 8 bases, with 15 bases between. The CDR3 region is CASSSRPTGEKLFF. The CDR3 bases are TGTGCCAGCAGCTCCCGCCCCACAGGAGAAAAACTGTTTTTT.

This clonotype has ten or more counts. This chain links TRBV7-2 with TRBJ1-2, with 7 positions matching TRBD1. V was pared by 6 bases and J by 3 bases, with 7 bases of the junction left unmatched. The CDR3 covers 14 residues. Per the germline V gene, CDR1 is SGHTA and CDR2 is FQGNSA. CDR3 DNA: TGTGCCAGCAGTCGGATAACAGGGGACTATGGCTACACCTTC. This codes for CASSRITGDYGYTF.

CDR3 nucleotide sequence: TGCAGTGCGCGGACTAGCGGGAGAACGGGCGACGGGTACAATGAGCAGTTCTTC. As protein: CSARTSGRTGDGYNEQFF. The chain uses TRBV20-1 and TRBJ2-1; 13 bases are shared with TRBD2. After removal of 6 bases from V and 4 bases from J, the junction contained 15 bases not matched to a gene. Germline V gene data show CDR1 as DFQATT and CDR2 as SNEGSKA (reference sequence). There are 18 residues in the CDR3.

The table lists this clonotype with a few counts. This CDR3 is CASSWTGADSYEQYF. CDR3 nucleotide sequence: TGTGCCAGCAGCTGGACAGGGGCGGACTCCTACGAGCAGTACTTC. The chain combines TRBV7-9 with TRBJ2-7, with TRBD1 matching over 9 bases. The V gene's germline CDR1 is SEHNR and CDR2 FQNEAQ (reference sequence). The CDR3 covers 15 residues. V gave up 4 bases and J gave up 0 bases; unmatched junction bases: 4.

The genes are TRBV12-3 or TRBV12-4 and TRBJ2-5, with 11 bases that match TRBD2. The trim removed 6 bases at V and 1 base at J, leaving 4 bases unmatched. The CDR3 runs 15 residues. The CDR3 spells CASRRGLAVQETQYF. The CDR3 region has the DNA TGTGCCAGCAGGAGGGGACTAGCGGTCCAAGAGACCCAGTACTTC.

The chain links TRBV7-2 to TRBJ2-1; D not resolved. CDR1 SGHTA and CDR2 FQGNSA come from the germline V gene. This CDR3 has 15 residues. Trimming removed 6 bases from V and 1 base from J, with 13 bases in between. The CDR3 is CASRPAATSYNEQFF. The DNA of the CDR3 is TGTGCCAGCAGACCAGCAGCGACTTCCTACAATGAGCAGTTCTTC. The variable domain in full, completed from reference TRBV7-2 and TRBJ2-1, reads GAGVSQSPSNKVTEKGKDVELRCDPISGHTALYWYRQSLGQGLEFLIYFQGNSAPDKSGLPSDRFSAERTGGSVSTLTIQRTQQEDSAVYLCASRPAATSYNEQFFGPGTRLTVL.

CDR3 protein: CASSFGTVNEQFF. CDR3 coding DNA: TGCGCCAGCAGCTTTGGGACAGTGAATGAGCAGTTCTTC. The chain links TRBV5-1 to TRBJ2-1, with TRBD1 matching over 7 bases. CDR1 is SGHRS, CDR2 YFSETQ, per germline. V was pared by 2 bases and J by 7 bases, with 3 bases of the junction left unmatched. CDR3 length: 13 residues.

This clonotype was observed a handful of times. The rearrangement joins TRBV29-1 to TRBJ1-4, with D perhaps matching TRBD1 (6 bases). V lost 7 bases, J lost 7 bases, and 16 bases lay in between. The CDR3 contains 13 residues. The V gene's germline CDR1 is SQVTM and CDR2 ANQGSEA. CDR3 DNA: TGCAGCGCACTTACAGGGTTGGGTGAAAAACTGTTTTTT. It yields the protein CSALTGLGEKLFF.